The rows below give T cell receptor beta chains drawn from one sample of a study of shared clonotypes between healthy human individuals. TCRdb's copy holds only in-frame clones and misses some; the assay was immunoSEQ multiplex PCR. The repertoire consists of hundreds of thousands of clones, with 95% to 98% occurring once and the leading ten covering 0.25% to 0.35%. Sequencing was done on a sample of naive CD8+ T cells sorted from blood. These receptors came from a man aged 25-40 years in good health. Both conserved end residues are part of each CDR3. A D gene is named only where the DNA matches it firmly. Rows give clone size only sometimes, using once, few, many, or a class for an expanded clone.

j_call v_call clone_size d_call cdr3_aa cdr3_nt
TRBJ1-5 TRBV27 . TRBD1 CASSWGQGAGNQPQHF TGTGCCAGCAGTTGGGGGCAGGGGGCGGGGAATCAGCCCCAGCATTTT
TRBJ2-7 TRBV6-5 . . CASSPGASYEQYF TGTGCCAGCAGTCCCGGAGCCTCCTACGAGCAGTACTTC
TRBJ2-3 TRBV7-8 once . CASSLDLVDTQYF TGTGCCAGCAGCTTAGACTTGGTAGATACGCAGTATTTT
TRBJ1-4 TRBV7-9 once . CASSPIGSSEKLFF TGTGCCAGCAGCCCTATTGGGAGTAGTGAAAAACTGTTTTTT
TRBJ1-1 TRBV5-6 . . CASSLATEAFF TGTGCCAGCAGCTTGGCTACTGAAGCTTTCTTT
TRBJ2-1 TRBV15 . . CATSTIFSYNEQFF TGTGCCACCAGCACGATTTTCTCCTACAATGAGCAGTTCTTC
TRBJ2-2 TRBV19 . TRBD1 CASSYRGPTGELFF TGTGCCAGTAGTTACAGGGGCCCCACCGGGGAGCTGTTTTTT
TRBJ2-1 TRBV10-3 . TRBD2 CAISESPGLALNEQFF TGTGCCATCAGTGAGTCTCCCGGACTAGCGCTCAATGAGCAGTTCTTC
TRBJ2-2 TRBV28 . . CASSFQNTGELFF TGTGCCAGCAGTTTCCAAAACACCGGGGAGCTGTTTTTT
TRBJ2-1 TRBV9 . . CASSVASGYNEQFF TGTGCCAGCAGCGTAGCGAGCGGGTACAATGAGCAGTTCTTC
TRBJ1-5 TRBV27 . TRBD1 CASSYRGGNQPQHF TGTGCCAGCAGCTACAGGGGAGGGAATCAGCCCCAGCATTTT
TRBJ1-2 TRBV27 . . CASSYGGANYGYTF TGTGCCAGCAGTTATGGAGGGGCTAACTATGGCTACACCTTC
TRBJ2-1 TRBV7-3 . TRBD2 CASSLTGAGYNEQFF TGTGCCAGCAGCTTAACTGGAGCGGGGTACAATGAGCAGTTCTTC
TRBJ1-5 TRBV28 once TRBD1 CASIRQGNQPQHF TGTGCCAGCATTCGACAGGGAAATCAGCCCCAGCATTTT
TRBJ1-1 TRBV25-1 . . CAIPASRLDGTEAFF TGTGCCATCCCCGCGTCACGGTTGGATGGCACTGAAGCTTTCTTT
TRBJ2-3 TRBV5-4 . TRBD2 CASIYKGGSTDTQYF TGTGCCAGCATCTATAAGGGAGGGAGTACAGATACGCAGTATTTT
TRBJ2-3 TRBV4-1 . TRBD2 CASSQALLAGGQDTQYF TGCGCCAGCAGCCAAGCCCTTCTAGCGGGAGGTCAAGATACGCAGTATTTT
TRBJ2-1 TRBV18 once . CASSPGQRGSTYNEQFF TGTGCCAGCTCACCAGGCCAACGTGGGAGCACCTACAATGAGCAGTTCTTC
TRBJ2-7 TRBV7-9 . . CASSLFPEPNSYEQYF TGTGCCAGCAGCTTATTCCCTGAACCTAACTCCTACGAGCAGTACTTC
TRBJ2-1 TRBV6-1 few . CASRDYNEQFF TGTGCCAGCAGGGATTACAATGAGCAGTTCTTC
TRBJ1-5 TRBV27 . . CASSLHFASNQPQHF TGTGCCAGCAGTCTCCACTTCGCGAGCAATCAGCCCCAGCATTTT
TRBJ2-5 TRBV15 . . CATSRDQETQYF TGTGCCACCAGCAGAGATCAGGAGACCCAGTACTTC
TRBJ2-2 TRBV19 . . CASSIVNTGELFF TGTGCCAGTAGTATAGTCAACACCGGGGAGCTGTTTTTT